This T cell receptor beta chain emerged from a study of cytomegalovirus exposure and HLA in healthy donors. PCR used 60 Vbeta primers and 13 Jbeta primers. The data were produced by immunoSEQ multiplex PCR, yet TCRdb's version contains in-frame clones alone and is incomplete. The profile shows roughly 120,000 clones, roughly 74% of them singletons. As for this clone: The antigen is not known.

Points from the study as a whole: Available immune exposure information was restricted to CMV serostatus only. The HLA-A and HLA-B alleles of most subjects were reportedly predicted accurately from TCR beta sequences. The study listed under 200 cytomegalovirus-associated TCR beta chains.

V dropped 6 bases and J dropped 5; count of bases not matched to a gene: 14. CDR1 SGHAT and CDR2 FQNNGV come from the germline V gene. The CDR3 contains 16 residues. Material: PBMCs. This chain connects TRBV11-2 to TRBJ2-7; 9 bases are shared with TRBD2. This clonotype was sampled from a woman aged 45-59 years in good health and CMV-seropositive. DNA for the CDR3: TGTGCCAGCAGAACAGAAATCGCGGGACTAGCCCACGAGCAGTACTTC. Amino acids: CASRTEIAGLAHEQYF.